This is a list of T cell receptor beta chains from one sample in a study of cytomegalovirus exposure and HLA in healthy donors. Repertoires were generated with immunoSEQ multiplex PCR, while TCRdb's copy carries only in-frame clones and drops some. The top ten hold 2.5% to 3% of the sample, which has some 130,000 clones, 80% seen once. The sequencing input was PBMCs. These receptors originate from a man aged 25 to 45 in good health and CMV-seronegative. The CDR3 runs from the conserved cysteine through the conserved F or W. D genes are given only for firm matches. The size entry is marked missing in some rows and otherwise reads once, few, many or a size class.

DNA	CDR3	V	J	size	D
TGCGCCAGCAGCTTTGGGACAATCGCAGATACGCAGTATTTT	CASSFGTIADTQYF	TRBV5-1	TRBJ2-3	.	.
TGTGCCAGCAGCCAAGATCGGCGGGAGCACACCGGGGAGCTGTTTTTT	CASSQDRREHTGELFF	TRBV4-2	TRBJ2-2	.	TRBD2
TGTGCCAGCAGCGTAGAGTCCGGGAGTTTATACGAGCAGTACTTC	CASSVESGSLYEQYF	TRBV9	TRBJ2-7	.	.
TGTGCCAGCAGTACAGGGGCGAACACCGGGGAGCTGTTTTTT	CASSTGANTGELFF	TRBV5-8	TRBJ2-2	.	TRBD1
TGCGCCAGCACCTCCGGGAGGGAACGAAGGCCTCAGCCCCAGCATTTT	CASTSGRERRPQPQHF	TRBV23-1	TRBJ1-5	.	.
TGTGCCAGCAGAGACACGGGAAACACCATATATTTT	CASRDTGNTIYF	TRBV6-1	TRBJ1-3	few	.
TGCGCCAGCAGCTTGGACCCTATTACTGATACGCAGTATTTT	CASSLDPITDTQYF	TRBV5-1	TRBJ2-3	.	.
TGTGCCAGCAGCTCCGGGACTAGCGGGCACCAAGAGACCCAGTACTTC	CASSSGTSGHQETQYF	TRBV5-4	TRBJ2-5	.	TRBD2
TGCGCCAGCAGCCAAAGGGGGGACAGGGGGCCGGGCACTGAAGCTTTCTTT	CASSQRGDRGPGTEAFF	TRBV4-1	TRBJ1-1	.	TRBD1
TGCAGTGCTAGAGAAGGGGTTGGCTACACCTTC	CSAREGVGYTF	TRBV20-1	TRBJ1-2	.	.
TGTGCCAGCAGCTTACTAGCGGGAGGTTACAATGAGCAGTTCTTC	CASSLLAGGYNEQFF	TRBV7-7	TRBJ2-1	few	TRBD2
TGTGCCAGCAGCATTGGGACTAGTGGGGCCTACGAGCAGTACTTC	CASSIGTSGAYEQYF	TRBV9	TRBJ2-7	.	TRBD2
TGTGCCAGCAGCGTAGGGTCGAGTACCTACGAGCAGTACTTC	CASSVGSSTYEQYF	TRBV9	TRBJ2-7	.	.
TGTGCCAGCAGCTTTCGGCTAGCGGATTACAATGAGCAGTTCTTC	CASSFRLADYNEQFF	TRBV11-3	TRBJ2-1	few	TRBD2
TGTGCCAGCAGCTTGATCGGAGGGTACACAGATACGCAGTATTTT	CASSLIGGYTDTQYF	TRBV7-3	TRBJ2-3	.	.
TGTGCCAGCAGCTTAAGGGTCTCGGGGGGCGAGCAGCCCCAGCATTTT	CASSLRVSGGEQPQHF	TRBV7-2	TRBJ1-5	.	.
TGTGCCAGCAGCAACCACCGGCACCGGGACAGGAACAATCAGCCCCAGCATTTT	CASSNHRHRDRNNQPQHF	TRBV7-3	TRBJ1-5	.	TRBD1
TGCGCCAGCAGCCTCCTGGCGGGAGCGGCAGATACGCAGTATTTT	CASSLLAGAADTQYF	TRBV4-1	TRBJ2-3	.	TRBD2
TGCGCCAGCAGTCAATCCCCCCGGACAGGAAATTCCTACGAGCAGTACTTC	CASSQSPRTGNSYEQYF	TRBV23-1	TRBJ2-7	few	TRBD1
TGTGCCAGCAGCCAATCTACTAGCGCCGCGAACACCGGGGAGCTGTTTTTT	CASSQSTSAANTGELFF	TRBV4-2	TRBJ2-2	.	TRBD2
TGTGCCAGCAGCCATACGTGGAGAGCTGGGGCCAACGTCCTGACTTTC	CASSHTWRAGANVLTF	TRBV14	TRBJ2-6	.	.
TGTGCCAGCAGTTTATACGGCGGGAGCTCCTACGAGCAGTACTTC	CASSLYGGSSYEQYF	TRBV27	TRBJ2-7	.	TRBD2
TGTGCCAGCAGTTTAGGGGACTCGTCCTTTACTACTTACGAGCAGTACTTC	CASSLGDSSFTTYEQYF	TRBV28	TRBJ2-7	.	.
TGTGCCAGCAGTCTACAACGGGACAGGGGGAACACTGAAGCTTTCTTT	CASSLQRDRGNTEAFF	TRBV27	TRBJ1-1	.	TRBD1
TGCGCCAGCAGCTTGGGTCATGAAGCGACCTACGAGCAGTACTTC	CASSLGHEATYEQYF	TRBV5-1	TRBJ2-7	.	.
TGTGCCAGCAGCTCGAGGAGGGGGCAAGATGGCTACACCTTC	CASSSRRGQDGYTF	TRBV13	TRBJ1-2	.	TRBD1
TGCACCAGCAGCCAGGGGCTAGCGGGAGGCTCCTACAATGAGCAGTTCTTC	CTSSQGLAGGSYNEQFF	TRBV1	TRBJ2-1	.	.
TGTGCCAGCAGCGCCCGGGACAGTTTTAATGAAAAACTGTTTTTT	CASSARDSFNEKLFF	TRBV7-9	TRBJ1-4	.	TRBD1
TGTGCCAGCAGAGTCCGGTCTGGAAACACCATATATTTT	CASRVRSGNTIYF	TRBV6-6	TRBJ1-3	few	.
TGTGCCAGCAGCGAGGGACAGGGGGAGATCGAGCAGTACTTC	CASSEGQGEIEQYF	TRBV7-2	TRBJ2-7	.	TRBD1
TGTGCCAGCAGCCAACACTATACTAGCGGGAGGTTCGAGCAGTACTTC	CASSQHYTSGRFEQYF	TRBV4-2	TRBJ2-7	few	TRBD2
TGTGCCAGCAGCGTAGATGCCCACAGGGGAAATGAGCAGTTCTTC	CASSVDAHRGNEQFF	TRBV9	TRBJ2-1	.	TRBD1
TGTGCCAGCAGTCCTCTGACAGGGAACACTGAAGCTTTCTTT	CASSPLTGNTEAFF	TRBV27	TRBJ1-1	few	.
TGTGCCAGCAGCTTGGGACTAGCGGGAGTTGAGCAGTTCTTC	CASSLGLAGVEQFF	TRBV11-3	TRBJ2-1	few	TRBD2
TGTGCCAGCAGCCCCGGGACTAGCGGGTTCAATGAGCAGTTCTTC	CASSPGTSGFNEQFF	TRBV9	TRBJ2-1	.	TRBD2
TGTGCCAGCAGCGCCAGACAGGGTGGGGAGACCCAGTACTTC	CASSARQGGETQYF	TRBV9	TRBJ2-5	few	TRBD1